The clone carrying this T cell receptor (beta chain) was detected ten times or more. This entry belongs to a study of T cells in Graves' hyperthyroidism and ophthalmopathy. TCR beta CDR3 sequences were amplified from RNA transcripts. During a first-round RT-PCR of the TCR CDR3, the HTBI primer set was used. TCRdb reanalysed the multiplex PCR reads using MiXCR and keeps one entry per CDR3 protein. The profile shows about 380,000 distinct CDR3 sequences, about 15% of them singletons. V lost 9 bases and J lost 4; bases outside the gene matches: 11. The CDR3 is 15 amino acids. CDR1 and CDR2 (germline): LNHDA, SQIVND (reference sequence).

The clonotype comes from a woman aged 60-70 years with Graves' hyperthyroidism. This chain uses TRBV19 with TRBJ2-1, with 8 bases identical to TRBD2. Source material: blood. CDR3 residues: CARRAGDLFYNEQFF. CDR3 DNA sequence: TGTGCCAGGAGAGCGGGGGACTTATTTTACAATGAGCAGTTCTTC.